Presented here are 21 T cell receptor beta chains from one specimen sequenced in a study of shared clonotypes between healthy human individuals. Produced via immunoSEQ multiplex PCR; TCRdb's table is partial and in-frame only. The sample consists of roughly 1,500,000 clones, approximately 98% of them appearing once. The specimen was naive CD4+ T cells sorted from blood. Subset reported: CD45RA+ positively selected. Every receptor here comes from a man younger than 45 in good health.

This chain connects TRBV25-1 to TRBJ2-7; the D gene is possibly TRBD1 (6 bases). This CDR3 is built from 13 residues. The V and J ends lost 8 bases and 5 bases respectively, with 16 bases between them. Germline CDR1 reads MGHDK; CDR2 reads SYGVNS. In nucleotides, the CDR3 is TGTGCCAGCGTATCATCCAGGGGTCACGAGCAGTACTTC. This sequence encodes CASVSSRGHEQYF.

The J gene is TRBJ2-1, the V gene TRBV6-5, with a possible D match to TRBD2 (6 bases). Germline V gene sequence: CDR1 MNHEY, CDR2 SVGAGI. The CDR3 length is 14 residues. Trimming took off 5 bases at V and 6 bases at J, with 14 bases between the two ends. The CDR3 DNA reads as TGTGCCAGCAGTGCGGGAATCCTCGGCAATGAGCAGTTCTTC. Its translation is CASSAGILGNEQFF.

The chain employs TRBV2 and TRBJ1-2, with D perhaps TRBD1 (5 bases). In germline, CDR1 is SNHLY, CDR2 FYNNEI. The CDR3 is made up of 16 amino acids. Trimming cost V 3 bases and J 6 bases, with 20 bases left between them. The CDR3 sequence is CASSDSGSVGSHGYTF. As DNA, the CDR3 is TGTGCCAGCAGTGATTCAGGGTCGGTGGGTTCGCATGGCTACACCTTC.

In this sample, this clone turned up once. The chain uses TRBV11-3 and TRBJ2-3, with D possibly called TRBD1 or TRBD2 (5 bases each). Germline assignment: CDR1 SGHNT and CDR2 YENEEA. V lost 8 bases, J lost 3 bases, and 12 bases lay in between. This CDR3 region has 13 residues. The CDR3 region is CASGGEGTDTQYF. The DNA for the CDR3 is TGTGCCAGCGGGGGAGAAGGGACAGATACGCAGTATTTT. Variable domain in full (rest from reference TRBV11-3 and TRBJ2-3): EAGVVQSPRYKIIEKKQPVAFWCNPISGHNTLYWYLQNLGQGPELLIRYENEEAVDDSQLPKDRFSAERLKGVDSTLKIQPAELGDSAVYLCASGGEGTDTQYFGPGTRLTVL.

V and J are TRBV19 and TRBJ1-5, with D unclear. This CDR3 has 14 amino acids. V was cut by 3 bases and J by 0 bases, with 6 bases left in between. Germline lookup yields CDR1 LNHDA and CDR2 SQIVND (reference sequence). The CDR3 protein is CASSIWSSNQPQHF. The CDR3 DNA follows: TGTGCCAGTAGTATTTGGAGTAGCAATCAGCCCCAGCATTTT.

This clone appeared once. V and J are TRBV6-5 and TRBJ2-7; 9 bases line up with TRBD1. The CDR3 extends over 15 amino acids. Trimming removed 6 bases from V and 0 bases from J; junction bases left unmatched: 6. CDR1 is MNHEY and CDR2 is SVGAGI in the germline V gene. In DNA, the CDR3 is TGTGCCAGCAGCTCCGGGACAGGGCTCTCCTACGAGCAGTACTTC. Its translation is CASSSGTGLSYEQYF.

This clone occurred once. The chain uses TRBV2 and TRBJ2-7; 7 bases align to TRBD2. V lost 7 bases to trimming and J lost 5 bases; unmatched junction nucleotides: 8. Germline V gene sequence: CDR1 SNHLY, CDR2 FYNNEI. The CDR3 spans 13 residues. CDR3 protein: CASKAGVPHEQYF. The DNA for the CDR3 is TGTGCCAGCAAGGCGGGAGTTCCCCACGAGCAGTACTTC.

This sequence joins TRBV6-6 and TRBJ2-3; tentative D call: TRBD2 (5 bases). V lost 10 bases and J lost 3, with 14 bases in between. This CDR3 region has 13 residues. Germline V gene lookup returns CDR1 MNHNY and CDR2 SVGAGI (reference sequence). CDR3: CATRASSTDTQYF. The CDR3 DNA reads as TGTGCCACCCGGGCTAGCTCGACAGATACGCAGTATTTT.

In the case of this clone: The sample holds other DNA sequences that translate to the same CDR3. The rearrangement joins TRBV9 to TRBJ2-2; tentatively, D is TRBD1 (5 bases). Trimming shortened V by 1 base and J by 5 bases, and 9 bases separated the two germline ends. The CDR3 contains 14 residues. Germline V lookup: CDR1 SGDLS, CDR2 YYNGEE. The CDR3, as DNA: TGTGCCAGCAGCGTACCCTCAGGGACCGGGGAGCTGTTTTTT. Its translation is CASSVPSGTGELFF.

The chain has TRBV7-6 and TRBJ1-1, with D uncertain. CDR1 and CDR2 (germline): SGHVS, FNYEAQ. CDR3 length: 16 residues. V lost 5 bases and J 1 base, leaving 17 bases between the germline ends. CDR3: CASSGLDRQANTEAFF. CDR3 coding DNA: TGTGCCAGCAGCGGTTTGGATCGTCAGGCGAACACTGAAGCTTTCTTT.

V gene TRBV2 combines with J gene TRBJ1-4; 7 bases align to TRBD1. The V gene end was trimmed by 5 bases and the J gene end by 5 bases; junction bases not matched to a gene: 5. Germline assignment: CDR1 SNHLY and CDR2 FYNNEI. The CDR3 covers 14 residues. CDR3 protein: CASSPGTENEKLFF. The CDR3 bases are TGTGCCAGCAGTCCCGGGACAGAAAATGAAAAACTGTTTTTT.

The chain combines TRBV7-6 with TRBJ2-3; TRBD1 matches at 9 bases. Germline V gives CDR1 SGHVS, CDR2 FNYEAQ. There are 16 residues in the CDR3. J lost 5 bases, V lost 5 bases, and 11 bases had no gene match. CDR3 region: CASSPGTGPAGDTQYF. CDR3 DNA sequence: TGTGCCAGCAGCCCCGGGACAGGGCCGGCGGGAGATACGCAGTATTTT.

The J gene is TRBJ1-1, the V gene TRBV4-2; 10 bases line up with TRBD1. Germline V gives CDR1 LGHNA, CDR2 YNFKEQ. This CDR3 has 19 amino acids. Germline trimming cut 1 base from V and 6 bases from J; bases unmatched to any gene: 17. In DNA form, the CDR3 reads TGTGCCAGCAGCCAAGTATCTGGGACAGGGGAATTGTTCAGGTCTGAAGCTTTCTTT. This sequence encodes CASSQVSGTGELFRSEAFF.

This rearrangement joins TRBV5-1 to TRBJ2-7, with a tentative D call TRBD1 (5 bases). Trimming cost V 0 bases and J 2 bases, with 9 bases left between them. This CDR3 has 14 amino acids. Germline V gene sequence: CDR1 SGHRS, CDR2 YFSETQ. CDR3 DNA sequence: TGCGCCAGCAGCTTGGAAGGGGTTCCCTACGAGCAGTACTTC. Its translation: CASSLEGVPYEQYF.

The chain joins TRBV10-3 to TRBJ2-3, with TRBD1 matching 7 bases. V was pared by 7 bases and J by 0 bases, with 4 bases of the junction left unmatched. The CDR3 covers 14 residues. Looked up from germline, CDR1 is ENHRY and CDR2 is SYGVKD. The CDR3 nucleotides are TGTGCCATCATGGGACAGTCTAGCACAGATACGCAGTATTTT. Translated: CAIMGQSSTDTQYF.

The chain carries TRBV7-2 and TRBJ1-1; TRBD1 is a possible D gene (5 bases). The V and J ends lost 5 bases and 11 bases respectively, with 33 bases between them. CDR3 length: 18 residues. Looked up from germline, CDR1 is SGHTA and CDR2 is FQGNSA. CDR3 sequence reads: CASSPLRPSPRQSVAAFF. The CDR3 DNA sequence: TGTGCCAGCAGCCCCCTCCGACCATCCCCTAGACAGTCTGTTGCGGCTTTCTTT.

The gene calls are TRBV27 and TRBJ2-1, with D perhaps TRBD2 (5 bases). Germline V gene lookup returns CDR1 MNHEY and CDR2 SMNVEV (reference sequence). Trimming pared 5 bases from V and 8 bases from J, leaving 10 bases between. The CDR3 loop spans 12 amino acids. CDR3 loop: CASSPRRHEQFF. The CDR3 DNA is TGTGCCAGCAGTCCGAGGAGGCATGAGCAGTTCTTC.

The rearrangement joins TRBV5-1 to TRBJ2-1; the D is unclear. The CDR3 totals 14 residues. Between the trimmed V and J ends, which lost 4 bases and 3 bases, there was a span of 11 bases. Germline V gives CDR1 SGHRS, CDR2 YFSETQ. CDR3 nucleotides: TGCGCCAGCAGCCCCGGCGTAGTCTACAATGAGCAGTTCTTC. As protein: CASSPGVVYNEQFF.

The chain joins TRBV11-2 to TRBJ2-2; 8 nucleotides match TRBD1. The CDR3 sequence is 18 residues long. V lost 1 base and J lost 4; bases outside the gene matches: 11. Germline loops: CDR1 SGHAT, CDR2 FQNNGV. The CDR3 sequence is CASSLARGRSPPTGELFF. In DNA form, the CDR3 reads TGTGCCAGCAGCTTAGCCAGGGGGCGATCCCCCCCCACCGGGGAGCTGTTTTTT.

The CDR3 loop reads CASSSGTVNTEAFF. The CDR3 DNA reads TGTGCCAGCAGTTCCGGGACGGTGAACACTGAAGCTTTCTTT. The rearrangement uses TRBV9 and TRBJ1-1; tentatively, D is TRBD1 (5 bases). V was pared by 5 bases and J by 0 bases, with 11 bases between. This CDR3 is 14 amino acids long. Germline V gene sequence: CDR1 SGDLS, CDR2 YYNGEE.

The V gene is TRBV7-4, the J gene TRBJ1-5; weak D call: TRBD1 (5 bases). Trimming took off 5 bases at V and 0 bases at J, with 17 bases between the two ends. CDR1 is SGHVT and CDR2 is SQSDAQ in the germline V gene. The CDR3 length is 17 residues. The CDR3: CASSGPWQGVSNQPQHF. The CDR3 DNA is TGTGCCAGCAGCGGACCATGGCAGGGCGTTAGCAATCAGCCCCAGCATTTT. Supplemented by reference TRBV7-4 and TRBJ1-5, the full variable domain reads GAGVSQSPRYKVAKRGRDVALRCDSISGHVTLYWYRQTLGQGSEVLTYSQSDAQRDKSGRPSGRFSAERPERSVSTLKIQRTEQGDSAVYLCASSGPWQGVSNQPQHFGDGTRLSIL.